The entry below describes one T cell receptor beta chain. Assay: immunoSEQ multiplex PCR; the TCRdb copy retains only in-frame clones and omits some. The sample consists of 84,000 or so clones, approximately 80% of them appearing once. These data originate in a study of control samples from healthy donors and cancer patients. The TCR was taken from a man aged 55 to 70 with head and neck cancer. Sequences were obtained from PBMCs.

Here the CDR3 DNA reads TGTGCCAGCAGCTGGGGACAGGTGAACACCGGGGAGCTGTTTTTT. This codes for CASSWGQVNTGELFF. V and J are TRBV5-6 and TRBJ2-2; 8 nucleotides agree with TRBD1. Trimming cost V 3 bases and J 1 base; bases outside gene matches: 2. This CDR3 spans 15 amino acids. Germline V gene sequence: CDR1 SGHDT, CDR2 YYEEEE.